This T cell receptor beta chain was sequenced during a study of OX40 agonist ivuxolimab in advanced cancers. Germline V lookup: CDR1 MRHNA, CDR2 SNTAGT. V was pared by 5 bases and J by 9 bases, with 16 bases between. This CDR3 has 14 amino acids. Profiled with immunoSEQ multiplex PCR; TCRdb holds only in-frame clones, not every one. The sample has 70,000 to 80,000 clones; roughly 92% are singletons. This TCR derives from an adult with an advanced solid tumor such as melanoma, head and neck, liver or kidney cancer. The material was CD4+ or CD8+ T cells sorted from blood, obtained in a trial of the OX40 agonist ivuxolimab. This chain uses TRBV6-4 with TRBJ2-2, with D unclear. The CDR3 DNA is TGTGCCAGCAGTCCCCAAACCGATTCCCGGGAGCTGTTTTTT. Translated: CASSPQTDSRELFF.